These 20 T cell receptor beta chains came from one sample sequenced in a study of cytomegalovirus exposure and HLA in healthy donors. The PCR had 60 Vbeta and 13 Jbeta primers. The assay was immunoSEQ multiplex PCR, and TCRdb's table has in-frame clones only and misses some. Its listing shows about 88,000 clones. Sequences were obtained from PBMCs. Source of these receptors: a girl between 10 and 17 years old in good health and CMV-seropositive.

For the CDR3, the DNA is TGTGCCAGCAGCTTCTCCTGGGGGGACACTGAAGCTTTCTTT. The encoded protein is CASSFSWGDTEAFF. The chain joins TRBV5-6 to TRBJ1-1; D is perhaps TRBD1 (5 bases). CDR1 SGHDT and CDR2 YYEEEE come from the germline V gene. This CDR3 is 14 amino acids long. The V end lost 2 bases, the J end lost 3 bases, and 11 bases lay between the germline ends. The entire variable domain, with the rest obtained from reference TRBV5-6 and TRBJ1-1, is as follows: DAGVTQSPTHLIKTRGQQVTLRCSPKSGHDTVSWYQQALGQGPQFIFQYYEEEERQRGNFPDRFSGHQFPNYSSELNVNALLLGDSALYLCASSFSWGDTEAFFGQGTRLTVV.

The chain employs TRBV6-6 and TRBJ1-6; D possibly corresponds to TRBD1 (6 bases). V lost 6 bases and J lost 8, with 14 bases in between. This CDR3 spans 14 amino acids. In germline, CDR1 is MNHNY, CDR2 SVGAGI (reference sequence). The CDR3 sequence is CASSYTGSDSPLHF. CDR3 DNA: TGTGCCAGCAGCTACACAGGGAGCGATTCACCCCTCCACTTT.

The chain joins TRBV6-1 to TRBJ1-5; 8 bases are a match to TRBD1. Germline CDR1 reads MNHNS; CDR2 reads SASEGT. Trimming removed 6 bases from V and 12 bases from J; junction bases left unmatched: 7. This CDR3 region has 12 residues. CDR3 DNA: TGTGCCAGCAGGGTCCGGACAGGGAACCAGCATTTT. Amino acid sequence: CASRVRTGNQHF.

The rearrangement joins TRBV19 to TRBJ1-3; D ambiguous. The CDR3 spans 11 residues. CDR1 is LNHDA and CDR2 is SQIVND in the germline V gene (reference sequence). The CDR3 loop reads CAVQNGNTIYF. CDR3 coding DNA: TGTGCGGTACAGAATGGAAACACCATATATTTT.

The V and J genes are TRBV5-6 and TRBJ1-3, with D possibly TRBD1 on 5 matching bases. CDR1 SGHDT and CDR2 YYEEEE come from the germline V gene. With 0 bases removed from V and 3 bases from J, the gap between germline ends came to 7 bases. The length of the CDR3 is 14 residues. The CDR3 region is CASSLAGIGNTIYF. The DNA for the CDR3 is TGTGCCAGCAGCTTGGCAGGGATTGGAAACACCATATATTTT.

The J gene is TRBJ2-5, the V gene TRBV19, with unresolved D. V lost 6 bases and J lost 5, with 7 bases in between. The germline CDR1 and CDR2 sequences are LNHDA and SQIVND (reference sequence). The CDR3 totals 11 residues. The CDR3 nucleotides are TGTGCCAGTAGCGAGGAGGAGACCCAGTACTTC. Translating it yields CASSEEETQYF.

Turning to this clone: This CDR3 is also generated by other DNA sequences in the sample. The rearrangement joins TRBV28 to TRBJ1-5; D unresolved. Germline values: CDR1 MDHEN, CDR2 SYDVKM. The CDR3 runs 13 residues. V lost 3 bases and J 2 bases, leaving 5 bases between the germline ends. The CDR3 bases are TGTGCCAGCAGTTTTTCCGGCAATCAGCCCCAGCATTTT. Translation gives CASSFSGNQPQHF.

The rearrangement joins TRBV6-6 to TRBJ1-1; TRBD1 matches at 7 bases. The CDR3 spans 16 residues. The V and J ends lost 6 bases and 4 bases, in that order; junction bases with no gene match: 14. Looked up from germline, CDR1 is MNHNY and CDR2 is SVGAGI (reference sequence). The CDR3 nucleotides read TGTGCCAGCAGCCACCATCCAACAGGGGAGGCCACTGAAGCTTTCTTT. Its translation is CASSHHPTGEATEAFF.

The chain employs TRBV5-1 and TRBJ2-5, with D tentatively TRBD2 (7 bases). V gave up 1 base and J gave up 5 bases, with 12 bases separating them. Germline CDR1 and CDR2: SGHRS and YFSETQ. The CDR3 totals 14 residues. As DNA, the CDR3 is TGCGCCAGCAGCTTGATAGGGGGAGGGGAGACCCAGTACTTC. Translated: CASSLIGGGETQYF.

The chain uses TRBV18 and TRBJ2-5; D remains ambiguous. The CDR3 sequence is 12 residues long. The germline V gene has CDR1 KGHSH and CDR2 LQKENI. V lost 6 bases and J 0 bases, leaving 5 bases between the germline ends. The CDR3 DNA is TGTGCCAGCTCCCAGTACCAAGAGACCCAGTACTTC. Translating it yields CASSQYQETQYF.

V usage is TRBV18 and J usage is TRBJ2-5; D call uncertain. This CDR3 is built from 12 residues. V gave up 4 bases and J gave up 2 bases, with 5 bases separating them. CDR1 and CDR2 (germline): KGHSH, LQKENI. The CDR3 is CASSRQQETQYF. The CDR3 bases are TGTGCCAGCTCACGGCAACAAGAGACCCAGTACTTC.

This chain connects TRBV11-3 to TRBJ2-1; 13 bases fit TRBD2. V was clipped by 4 bases and J by 7 bases; unmatched bases: 10. The CDR3 extends over 17 amino acids. Germline loops: CDR1 SGHNT, CDR2 YENEEA. The CDR3 DNA follows: TGTGCCAGCAGCTCCCTCCCCGGGACTAGCGGGGTTAATGAGCAGTTCTTC. It is translated as CASSSLPGTSGVNEQFF.

V and J are TRBV10-3 and TRBJ1-1; 7 nucleotides agree with TRBD1. Trimming at V came to 10 bases and at J to 11 bases, leaving 16 bases not matched to a gene. The CDR3 consists of 13 residues. CDR1 ENHRY and CDR2 SYGVKD come from the germline V gene. The CDR3 DNA reads as TGTGCCACCGAAACCCAACAGGGGTTCATGGCTTTCTTT. Protein sequence: CATETQQGFMAFF.

The chain employs TRBV6-1 and TRBJ1-5; 11 bases agree with TRBD1. CDR1 and CDR2 (germline): MNHNS, SASEGT. The CDR3 consists of 15 residues. The V and J ends lost 2 bases and 4 bases, in that order; junction bases with no gene match: 1. Here the CDR3 DNA reads TGTGCCAGCAGTGAATGGGACAGGGGGAATCAGCCCCAGCATTTT. This gives the protein CASSEWDRGNQPQHF.

V gene TRBV9 combines with J gene TRBJ2-1, with TRBD2 identical over 7 bases. The CDR3 covers 16 residues. Germline V gene sequence: CDR1 SGDLS, CDR2 YYNGEE. V was clipped by 7 bases and J by 4 bases; unmatched bases: 14. Here the CDR3 reads CASAGTSGAPYNEQFF. The CDR3 DNA reads TGTGCCAGCGCCGGCACGAGCGGGGCCCCTTACAATGAGCAGTTCTTC.

The rearrangement uses TRBV6-6 and TRBJ2-4, with 7 bases matching TRBD1. The junction had 8 bases not matched to a gene; V was cut back by 5 bases and J by 7 bases. CDR1 and CDR2 from the germline V gene are MNHNY and SVGAGI (reference sequence). CDR3 length equals 14 residues. The CDR3 DNA reads as TGTGCCAGCAGTCCCGACAGGGTGGTGAACATTCAGTACTTC. Translation: CASSPDRVVNIQYF.

V is TRBV4-3 and J is TRBJ2-3; D may be TRBD2 (7 bases). The CDR3 length is 18 residues. Germline assignment: CDR1 LGHNA and CDR2 YSLEER. Trimming took off 4 bases at V and 1 base at J, with 21 bases between the two ends. This chain's CDR3 is CASSRAPSAGARTDTQYF. The CDR3 region has the DNA TGCGCCAGCAGCCGGGCCCCCTCGGCGGGGGCCCGCACAGATACGCAGTATTTT.

This chain connects TRBV2 to TRBJ1-2; 11 bases are a match to TRBD1. Germline V gene sequence: CDR1 SNHLY, CDR2 FYNNEI. This CDR3 spans 15 amino acids. V was clipped by 2 bases and J by 7 bases; unmatched bases: 6. The CDR3 spells CASSEIGQGASGYTF. The CDR3 nucleotides are TGTGCCAGCAGTGAAATCGGACAGGGGGCTTCTGGCTACACCTTC.

V usage is TRBV9 and J usage is TRBJ2-1; 9 bases match TRBD2. The CDR3 length is 15 residues. Germline loops: CDR1 SGDLS, CDR2 YYNGEE. With 6 bases clipped from V and 5 bases from J, the junction kept 9 bases outside the gene matches. CDR3 coding DNA: TGTGCCAGCACCGTGGGAGCGGGGGGTCACAATGAGCAGTTCTTC. It yields the protein CASTVGAGGHNEQFF.

V and J are TRBV4-3 and TRBJ1-1, with TRBD1 as a possible D gene (6 bases). The CDR3 is made up of 13 amino acids. V was pared by 1 base and J by 8 bases, with 11 bases between. In germline, CDR1 is LGHNA, CDR2 YSLEER. CDR3 nucleotide sequence: TGCGCCAGCAGCCAAGCCGGACAGTCCGAAGCTTTCTTT. It is translated as CASSQAGQSEAFF.